This T cell receptor beta chain comes out of a study of shared clonotypes between healthy human individuals. Study details: Three CD4 naive, three CD4 memory, two CD8 naive and one CD8 memory plate were used per donor.

Here immunoSEQ multiplex PCR was the method, and the copy in TCRdb shows in-frame clones only, minus some. The sample comprises around 650,000 clones, around 96% of which are singletons, and roughly 0.1% rests with the top ten. CD8 cells regarded as naive lacked CD45RO, were positively chosen for CCR7, and omitted terminally differentiated effector memory CD45RA+ cells. Donors comprised only Caucasian adults living in Nashville, Tennessee. The germline V gene encodes CDR1 SGHDT and CDR2 YYEEEE. J was trimmed by 1 base and V by 0 bases; bases with no gene match: 7. This CDR3 comprises 18 residues. The sample taken for sequencing was naive CD8+ T cells sorted from blood. The V and J genes are TRBV5-6 and TRBJ2-1; the match to TRBD2 covers 10 bases. This clonotype originated in a woman in her thirties in good health. The CDR3 DNA sequence: TGTGCCAGCAGCTTGGTGCGGGCTAGCGGGAGATCCTACAATGAGCAGTTCTTC. Protein sequence: CASSLVRASGRSYNEQFF.